This T cell receptor beta chain was sequenced during a study of Ad26.COV2.S vaccination and SARS-CoV-2 variants (dated by TCRdb to about 2021). With respect to the entire study: TCRbeta repertoire sequencing was used to assess the specificity and breadth of SARS-CoV-2-reactive T cell receptors after Ad26.COV2.S vaccination. A total of around 32 samples were included in the TCR-sequenced set, comprising about 20 Ad26.COV2.S vaccine recipients, 5 placebo recipients and 8 SARS-CoV-2 convalescent individuals.

Overall study outcomes, separate from this receptor: According to the authors, total T cell responses may have been underestimated by the TCR breadth and depth analyses. Non-spike TCR breadth was comparable between vaccine and placebo recipients, consistent with the vaccine containing only spike. Substantial breadth of spike-specific CD8+ and CD4+ T cell responses was reported after vaccination. Ad26.COV2.S recipients had higher spike-specific TCR breadth than placebo recipients (P = 0.0014).

The time point label here, explained by the study, means: individuals recovered from natural SARS-CoV-2 infection. CDR1 and CDR2, looked up from the germline V gene, are LGHNT and FRNRAP. Its CDR3 holds 13 amino acids, cysteine through phenylalanine. Only the CDR3 DNA stays, 39 bases, in frame from base 1. Germline trimming: 6 bases from V, 6 bases from J; junction bases outside gene matches: 0. Points on this clone: The antigen this receptor binds is unknown. No much larger clone is present one base from it, and per-base qualities are unavailable.

TCRbeta CDR3 regions were sequenced with the immunoSEQ Assay. After extraction, genomic DNA underwent amplification by bias-controlled multiplex PCR, followed by high-throughput sequencing. The authors' analysis ran thus. Collapsing and filtering of sequences were performed to quantify the absolute abundance of each unique TCRbeta CDR3 region. Usable DNA was measured by amplifying reference genes present in all nucleated cells, and TCRbeta template counts were normalized to that usable DNA to estimate T cell fraction. Repertoire TCRs were annotated as SARS-CoV-2-specific by exact matching of V gene, CDR3 amino acid sequence and J gene to a known reactive TCR set. MIRA supplied the reference SARS-CoV-2 TCR set, which was filtered for enrichment in COVID-19-positive ImmuneCODE repertoires so that public or cross-reactive TCRs were removed. Using the MIRA antigens, annotated TCRs were further analysed by specific ORF or by position within an ORF. Depth was the summed frequency of annotated unique rearrangements, while breadth was defined as annotated unique rearrangements over total unique productive rearrangements. Two-sided Wilcoxon rank-sum tests were used to compare TCR breadth between groups. Held by TCRdb, this immuneACCESS table contains in-frame sequences only and omits some clones. Under half of the omission traces to an unresolved V gene where checked; the cause of the rest is unknown. The DNA gave D and trimming, while V, J and clone size come from that table. A total of more than 150,000 clones appear in this sample, 87% of them only once. Together, the top ten hold approximately 6% of the sample.

The source material was peripheral blood, sampled after recovery from COVID-19. This sequence uses TRBV12-5 and TRBJ2-1; the junction holds 12 bases that match TRBD2. The TCR originated in a human donor who had recovered from COVID-19. The DNA reads TGTGCTAGTGGACTAGCGGGAGGCAATGAGCAGTTCTTC. Translated, it gives CASGLAGGNEQFF.